These T cell receptor beta chains were read from a single sample in a study of control samples from healthy donors and cancer patients. Here immunoSEQ multiplex PCR was the method, and the copy in TCRdb shows in-frame clones only, minus some. The table lists 130,000 to 150,000 clones, roughly 93% of them singletons, with 5.8% in the top ten. Sequences were obtained from blood. The source of these receptors is a man aged 18 to 30 in good health. The CDR3 runs from the conserved cysteine through the conserved F or W. A D gene is named only where the DNA matches it firmly. Rows may omit the clone size; those that give it use once, few, many or a size class.

CASSLGAGAYEQYF,TGCGCCAGCAGCTTGGGGGCAGGGGCCTACGAGCAGTACTTC,TRBV5-1,.,.,TRBJ2-7,14
CASRPKGHLCTEAFF,TGTGCCAGCAGGCCAAAGGGACACCTTTGCACTGAAGCTTTCTTT,TRBV21-1,.,.,TRBJ1-1,15
CSASPSGRNEQFF,TGCAGTGCTAGTCCTAGCGGGAGGAATGAGCAGTTCTTC,TRBV20-1,TRBD2,.,TRBJ2-1,13
CASSMGGDREQYF,TGTGCCAGTAGTATGGGAGGGGATAGGGAGCAGTACTTC,TRBV19,TRBD2,once,TRBJ2-7,13
CASSPTPGGHSSYNEQFF,TGTGCCAGCAGCCCGACCCCGGGGGGCCATAGCTCCTACAATGAGCAGTTCTTC,TRBV7-2,.,.,TRBJ2-1,18
CSVEVAGGSETQYF,TGCAGCGTTGAAGTAGCGGGAGGAAGCGAGACCCAGTACTTC,TRBV29-1,TRBD2,.,TRBJ2-5,14
CASNPAQNIMNTEAFF,TGCGCCAGCAACCCGGCCCAGAACATTATGAACACTGAAGCTTTCTTT,TRBV4-1,.,.,TRBJ1-1,16
CATSIDIRYSNQPQHF,TGTGCCACCAGTATAGACATCCGTTATAGCAATCAGCCCCAGCATTTT,TRBV19,.,.,TRBJ1-5,16
CASSQPATYEQYF,TGTGCCAGCAGCCAACCGGCTACCTACGAGCAGTACTTC,TRBV28,.,.,TRBJ2-7,13
CASSLVHAIASGNTIYF,TGTGCCAGCAGCTTGGTTCACGCTATAGCCTCTGGAAACACCATATATTTT,TRBV5-8,.,once,TRBJ1-3,17
CASSLGINQPQHF,TGTGCCAGCAGTTTGGGGATCAATCAGCCCCAGCATTTT,TRBV27,.,.,TRBJ1-5,13
CATSRGEETQYF,TGTGCCACCAGCCGGGGGGAGGAGACCCAGTACTTC,TRBV24-1,TRBD2,.,TRBJ2-5,12
CASSQADLSGNTIYF,TGTGCCAGCAGCCAAGCGGACCTCTCTGGAAACACCATATATTTT,TRBV4-2,.,once,TRBJ1-3,15
CASSQGQRQPQHF,TGCGCCAGCAGCCAAGGGCAGAGGCAGCCCCAGCATTTT,TRBV4-3,.,once,TRBJ1-5,13
CASSFSGGSYEQYF,TGTGCCAGCAGCTTCTCAGGGGGCTCCTACGAGCAGTACTTC,TRBV11-2,TRBD1,.,TRBJ2-7,14